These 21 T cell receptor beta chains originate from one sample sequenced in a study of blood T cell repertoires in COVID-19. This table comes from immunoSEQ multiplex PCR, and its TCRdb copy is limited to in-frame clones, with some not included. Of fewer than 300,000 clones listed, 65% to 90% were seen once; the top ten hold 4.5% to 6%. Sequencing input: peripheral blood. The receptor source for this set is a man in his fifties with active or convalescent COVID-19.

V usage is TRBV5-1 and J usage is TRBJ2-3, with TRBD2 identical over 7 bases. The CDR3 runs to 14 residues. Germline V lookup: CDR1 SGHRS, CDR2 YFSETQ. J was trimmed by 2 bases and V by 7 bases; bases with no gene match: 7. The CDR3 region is CASVPGLLTDTQYF. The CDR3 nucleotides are TGCGCCAGCGTTCCGGGACTACTCACAGATACGCAGTATTTT.

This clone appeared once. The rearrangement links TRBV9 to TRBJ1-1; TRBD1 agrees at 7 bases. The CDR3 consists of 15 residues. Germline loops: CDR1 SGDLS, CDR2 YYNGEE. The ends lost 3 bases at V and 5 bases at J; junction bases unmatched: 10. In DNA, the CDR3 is TGTGCCAGCAGCGGACAGCCAGGGGGGACAACTGAAGCTTTCTTT. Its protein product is CASSGQPGGTTEAFF.

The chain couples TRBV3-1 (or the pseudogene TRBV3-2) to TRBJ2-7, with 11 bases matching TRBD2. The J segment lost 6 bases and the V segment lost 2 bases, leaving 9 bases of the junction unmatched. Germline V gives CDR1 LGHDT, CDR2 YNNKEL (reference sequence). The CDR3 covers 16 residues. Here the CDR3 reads CASSQHPTSGRPEQYF. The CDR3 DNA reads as TGTGCCAGCAGCCAACACCCCACTAGCGGGAGACCCGAGCAGTACTTC.

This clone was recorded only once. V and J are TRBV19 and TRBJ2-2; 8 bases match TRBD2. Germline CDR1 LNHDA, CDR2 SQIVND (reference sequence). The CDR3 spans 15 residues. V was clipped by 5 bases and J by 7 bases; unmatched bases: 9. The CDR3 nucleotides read TGTGCCAGTAGTCCCGGGACTAGGTTGGGCGGGGAGCTGTTTTTT. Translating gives CASSPGTRLGGELFF.

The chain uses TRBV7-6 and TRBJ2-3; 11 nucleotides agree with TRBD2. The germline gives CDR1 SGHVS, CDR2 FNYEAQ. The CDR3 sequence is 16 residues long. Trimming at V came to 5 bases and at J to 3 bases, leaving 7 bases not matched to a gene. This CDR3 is CASSVLAGGVTDTQYF. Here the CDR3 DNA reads TGTGCCAGCAGCGTATTAGCGGGAGGGGTGACAGATACGCAGTATTTT.

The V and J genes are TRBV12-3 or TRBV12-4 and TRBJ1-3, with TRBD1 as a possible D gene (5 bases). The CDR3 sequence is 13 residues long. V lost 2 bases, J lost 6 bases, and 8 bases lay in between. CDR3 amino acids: CASSLRQLNTIYF. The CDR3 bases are TGTGCCAGCAGTTTAAGACAGTTAAACACCATATATTTT.

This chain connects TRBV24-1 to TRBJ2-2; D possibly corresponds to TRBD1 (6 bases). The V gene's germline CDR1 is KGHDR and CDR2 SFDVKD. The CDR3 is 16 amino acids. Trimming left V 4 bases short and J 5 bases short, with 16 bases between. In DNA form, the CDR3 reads TGTGCCACCAGTGACGTAGACAGGCAGAATACCGGGGAGCTGTTTTTT. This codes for CATSDVDRQNTGELFF.

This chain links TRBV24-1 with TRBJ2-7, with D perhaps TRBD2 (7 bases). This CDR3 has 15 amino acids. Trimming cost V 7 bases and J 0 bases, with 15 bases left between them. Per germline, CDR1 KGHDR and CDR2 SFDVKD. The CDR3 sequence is CATRGGARSSYEQYF. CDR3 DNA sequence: TGTGCCACCAGGGGGGGGGCGAGAAGCTCCTACGAGCAGTACTTC.

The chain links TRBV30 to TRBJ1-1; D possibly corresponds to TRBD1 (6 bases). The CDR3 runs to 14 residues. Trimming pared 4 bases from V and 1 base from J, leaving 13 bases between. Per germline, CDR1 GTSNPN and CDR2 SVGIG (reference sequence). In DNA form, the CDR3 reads TGTGCCTGGAATCAGGGGCGCGGGAACACTGAAGCTTTCTTT. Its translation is CAWNQGRGNTEAFF.

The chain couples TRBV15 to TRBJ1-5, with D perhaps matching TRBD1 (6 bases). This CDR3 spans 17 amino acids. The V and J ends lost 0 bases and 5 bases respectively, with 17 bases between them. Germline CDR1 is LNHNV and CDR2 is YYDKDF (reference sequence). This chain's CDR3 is CATSRDQKKRTDQPQHF. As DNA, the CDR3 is TGTGCCACCAGCAGAGATCAGAAAAAAAGGACAGATCAGCCCCAGCATTTT.

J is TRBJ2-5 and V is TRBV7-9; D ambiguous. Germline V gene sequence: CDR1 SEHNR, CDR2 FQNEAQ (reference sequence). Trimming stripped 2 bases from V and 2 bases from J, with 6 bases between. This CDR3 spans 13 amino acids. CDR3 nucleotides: TGTGCCAGCAGCTTATATCTGCAAGAGACCCAGTACTTC. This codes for CASSLYLQETQYF.

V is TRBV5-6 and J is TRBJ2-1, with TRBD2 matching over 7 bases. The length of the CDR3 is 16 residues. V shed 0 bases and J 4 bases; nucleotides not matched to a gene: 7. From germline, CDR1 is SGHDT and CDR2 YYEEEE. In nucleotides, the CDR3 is TGTGCCAGCAGCTTGGGCCCTAGCGGACCTTACAATGAGCAGTTCTTC. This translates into CASSLGPSGPYNEQFF.

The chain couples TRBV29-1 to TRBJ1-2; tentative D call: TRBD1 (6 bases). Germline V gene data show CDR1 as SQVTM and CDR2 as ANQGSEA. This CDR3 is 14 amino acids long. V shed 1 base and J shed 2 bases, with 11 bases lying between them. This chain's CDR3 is CSVEAGARNYGYTF. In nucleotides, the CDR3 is TGCAGCGTTGAAGCAGGGGCGCGGAACTATGGCTACACCTTC.

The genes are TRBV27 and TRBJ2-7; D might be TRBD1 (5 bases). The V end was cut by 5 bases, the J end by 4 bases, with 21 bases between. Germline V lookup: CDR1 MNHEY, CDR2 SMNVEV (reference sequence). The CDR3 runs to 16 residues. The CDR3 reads CASSPQGAVSKYEQYF. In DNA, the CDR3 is TGTGCCAGCAGTCCCCAGGGTGCGGTTAGTAAGTACGAGCAGTACTTC.

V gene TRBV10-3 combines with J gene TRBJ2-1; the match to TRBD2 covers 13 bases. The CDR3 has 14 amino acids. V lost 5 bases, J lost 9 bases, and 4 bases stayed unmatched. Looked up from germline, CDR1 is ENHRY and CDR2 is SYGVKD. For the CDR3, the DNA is TGTGCCATCAGTTCGGGACTAGCGGGAAGTGAGCAGTTCTTC. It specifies CAISSGLAGSEQFF.

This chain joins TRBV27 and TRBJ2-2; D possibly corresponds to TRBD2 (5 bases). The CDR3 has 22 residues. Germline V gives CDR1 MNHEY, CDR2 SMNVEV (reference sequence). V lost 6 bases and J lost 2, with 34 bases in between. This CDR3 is CASRRQGPQFARGPENTGELFF. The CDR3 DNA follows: TGTGCCAGCAGACGTCAAGGCCCCCAGTTCGCCCGGGGTCCGGAAAACACCGGGGAGCTGTTTTTT.

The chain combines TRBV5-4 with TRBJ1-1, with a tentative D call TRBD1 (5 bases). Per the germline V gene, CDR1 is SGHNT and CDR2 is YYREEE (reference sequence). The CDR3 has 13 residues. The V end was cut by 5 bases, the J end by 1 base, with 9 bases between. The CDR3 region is CASREGRNTEAFF. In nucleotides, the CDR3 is TGTGCCAGCAGGGAGGGGCGGAACACTGAAGCTTTCTTT.

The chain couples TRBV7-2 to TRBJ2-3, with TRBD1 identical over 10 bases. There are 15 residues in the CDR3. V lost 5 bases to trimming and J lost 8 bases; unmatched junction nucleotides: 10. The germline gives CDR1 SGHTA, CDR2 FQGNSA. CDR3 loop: CASSVDRGGLGTQYF. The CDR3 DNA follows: TGTGCCAGCAGCGTGGACAGGGGGGGGCTCGGTACGCAGTATTTT.

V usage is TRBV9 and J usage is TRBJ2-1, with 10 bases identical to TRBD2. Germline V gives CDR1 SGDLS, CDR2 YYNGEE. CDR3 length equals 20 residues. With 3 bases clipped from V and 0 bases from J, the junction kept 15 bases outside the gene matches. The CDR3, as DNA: TGTGCCAGCAGCGCGAATCCGGGACTAGCGAGCGACGGCTCCTACAATGAGCAGTTCTTC. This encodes CASSANPGLASDGSYNEQFF.

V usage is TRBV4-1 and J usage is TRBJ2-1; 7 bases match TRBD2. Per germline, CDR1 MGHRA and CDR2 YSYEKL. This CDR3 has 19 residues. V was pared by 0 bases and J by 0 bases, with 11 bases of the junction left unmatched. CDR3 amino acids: CASSQDILAGPSSYNEQFF. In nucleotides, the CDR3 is TGCGCCAGCAGCCAAGACATCTTAGCGGGTCCCAGCTCCTACAATGAGCAGTTCTTC.

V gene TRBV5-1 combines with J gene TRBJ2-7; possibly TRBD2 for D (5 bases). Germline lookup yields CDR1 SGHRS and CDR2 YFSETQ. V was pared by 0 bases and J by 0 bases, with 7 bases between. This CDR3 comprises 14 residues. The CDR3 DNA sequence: TGCGCCAGCAGCTTGGGACGGGACTCCTACGAGCAGTACTTC. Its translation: CASSLGRDSYEQYF.